This T cell receptor (beta chain) was retrieved from a study of blood T cells in healthy people across ages. A remark on this clonotype: Its antigen remains unidentified.

This CDR3 has 11 residues. In germline, CDR1 is DFQATT, CDR2 SNEGSKA (reference sequence). Deletions cut 3 bases from V and 5 bases from J, with 7 bases between. The authors ran a second PCR of roughly 6 to 12 cycles using a sample-barcoded 5' primer and a J-beta primer mix. Using its own MiXCR run on the 5' RACE reads, TCRdb lists one record per CDR3 protein. The data hold around 800,000 distinct CDR3 sequences, with around 24% observed a single time. Whole-study findings and limits: PBMCs were not sorted, which prevented a conclusive comparison of naive versus antigen-experienced cells. Lack of knowledge of donor CMV status possibly confounded expanded clonotype changes.

This same sample was also part of a study on T cells of mothers and their children.

The chain couples TRBV20-1 to TRBJ1-2, with D unresolved. The TCR sequence derives from a boy between 10 and 17 years old in good health. What was sequenced was blood. CDR3 coding DNA: TGCAGTGCTAGCGGCGATTATGGCTACACCTTC. Residues: CSASGDYGYTF.